The 2 T cell receptor beta chains given below trace back to one sample, sequenced in a study of shared clonotypes between healthy human individuals. Clones were read by immunoSEQ multiplex PCR, and TCRdb kept only the in-frame ones, dropping some. Of about 600,000 clones in the sample, 95% to 98% were seen once. Material for sequencing was naive CD4+ T cells sorted from blood. Specified subset: CD45RA+ positively selected. Every receptor here comes from a woman in her twenties or thirties in good health.

J is TRBJ2-7 and V is TRBV28, with D uncertain. The CDR3 length is 13 residues. Germline V gene lookup returns CDR1 MDHEN and CDR2 SYDVKM. V was trimmed by 6 bases and J by 0 bases, leaving 9 bases between them. CDR3 protein: CASRTMSSYEQYF. CDR3 in DNA: TGTGCCAGCAGGACGATGAGCTCCTACGAGCAGTACTTC.

The chain has TRBV19 and TRBJ2-1; the D gene is possibly TRBD1 (6 bases). The CDR3 extends over 15 amino acids. The V end was cut by 6 bases, the J end by 0 bases, with 12 bases between. Germline V gives CDR1 LNHDA, CDR2 SQIVND (reference sequence). CDR3 in amino acids: CASRSDSSSYNEQFF. In DNA form, the CDR3 reads TGTGCCAGTAGATCGGACAGTAGCTCCTACAATGAGCAGTTCTTC.